This T cell receptor beta chain was sequenced in a study of blood T cell repertoires in COVID-19. About the research overall: Some COVID-19 samples were acute and others convalescent; all came from the United States, Italy and Spain. T cells, B-cell-depleted T cells, or PBMCs supplied cDNA or gDNA.

In the authors' workflow: Cell counts per sample came from amplifying reference gene primers. Data came from immunoSEQ multiplex PCR; TCRdb stores just in-frame clones and leaves some out. Clone size and the V and J calls come from that table; the DNA yielded D and trimming. The table includes 130,000 to 150,000 clones, approximately 91% detected once. This CDR3 comprises 13 residues. Trimming removed 6 bases from V and 5 bases from J; junction bases left unmatched: 5. CDR1 and CDR2 from the germline V gene are ENHRY and SYGVKD. The clonotype originates from a man aged 45-65 years with active or convalescent COVID-19. The sample taken for sequencing was peripheral blood. The J gene is TRBJ2-7, the V gene TRBV10-3, with 9 bases identical to TRBD1. This CDR3 is CAISRDRDHEQYF. Here the CDR3 DNA reads TGTGCCATCAGCCGGGACAGGGACCACGAGCAGTACTTC.